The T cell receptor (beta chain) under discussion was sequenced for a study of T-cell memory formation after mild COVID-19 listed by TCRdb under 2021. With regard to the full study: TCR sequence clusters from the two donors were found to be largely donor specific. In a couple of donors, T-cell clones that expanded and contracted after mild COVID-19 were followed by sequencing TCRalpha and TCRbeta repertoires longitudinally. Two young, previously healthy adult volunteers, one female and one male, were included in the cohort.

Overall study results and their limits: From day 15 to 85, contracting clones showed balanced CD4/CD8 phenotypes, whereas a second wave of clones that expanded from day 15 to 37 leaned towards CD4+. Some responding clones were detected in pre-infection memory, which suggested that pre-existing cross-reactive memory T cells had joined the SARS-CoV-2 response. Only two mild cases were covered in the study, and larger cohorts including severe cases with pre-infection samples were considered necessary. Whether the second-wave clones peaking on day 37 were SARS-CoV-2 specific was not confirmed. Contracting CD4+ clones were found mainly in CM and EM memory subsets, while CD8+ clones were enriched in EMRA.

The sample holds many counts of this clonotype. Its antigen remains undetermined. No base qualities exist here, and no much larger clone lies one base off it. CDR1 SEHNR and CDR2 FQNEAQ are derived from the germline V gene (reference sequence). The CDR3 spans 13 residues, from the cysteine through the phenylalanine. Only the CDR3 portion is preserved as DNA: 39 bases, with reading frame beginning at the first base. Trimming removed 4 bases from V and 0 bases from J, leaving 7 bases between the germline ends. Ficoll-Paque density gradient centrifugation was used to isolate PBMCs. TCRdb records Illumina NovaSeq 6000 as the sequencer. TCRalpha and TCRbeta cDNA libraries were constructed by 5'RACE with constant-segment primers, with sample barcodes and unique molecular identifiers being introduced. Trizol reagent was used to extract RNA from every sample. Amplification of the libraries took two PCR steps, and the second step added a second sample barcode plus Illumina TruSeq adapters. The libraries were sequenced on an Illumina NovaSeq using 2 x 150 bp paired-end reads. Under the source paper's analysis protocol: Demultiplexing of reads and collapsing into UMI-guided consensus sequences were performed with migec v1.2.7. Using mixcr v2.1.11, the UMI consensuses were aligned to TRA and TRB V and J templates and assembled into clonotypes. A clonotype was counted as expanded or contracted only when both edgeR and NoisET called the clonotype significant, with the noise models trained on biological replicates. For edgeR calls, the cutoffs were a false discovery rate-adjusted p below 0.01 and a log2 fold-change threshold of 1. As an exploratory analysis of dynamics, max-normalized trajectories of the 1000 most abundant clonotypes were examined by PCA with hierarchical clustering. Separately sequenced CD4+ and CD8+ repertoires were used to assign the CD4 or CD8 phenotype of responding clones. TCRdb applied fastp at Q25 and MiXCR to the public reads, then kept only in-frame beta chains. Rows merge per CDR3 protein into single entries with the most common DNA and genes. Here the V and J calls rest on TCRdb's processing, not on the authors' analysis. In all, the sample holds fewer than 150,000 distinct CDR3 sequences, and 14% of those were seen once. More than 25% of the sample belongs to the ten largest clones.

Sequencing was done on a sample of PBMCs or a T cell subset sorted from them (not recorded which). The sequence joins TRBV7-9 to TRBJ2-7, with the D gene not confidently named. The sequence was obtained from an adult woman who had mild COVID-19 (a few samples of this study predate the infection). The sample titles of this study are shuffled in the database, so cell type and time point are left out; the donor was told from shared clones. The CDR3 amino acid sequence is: CASSSGSSYEQYF. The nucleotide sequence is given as TGTGCCAGCAGCTCTGGGTCCTCCTACGAGCAGTACTTC. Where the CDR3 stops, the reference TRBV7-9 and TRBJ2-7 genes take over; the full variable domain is DTGVSQNPRHKITKRGQNVTFRCDPISEHNRLYWYRQTLGQGPEFLTYFQNEAQLEKSRLLSDRFSAERPKGSFSTLEIQRTEQGDSAMYLCASSSGSSYEQYFGPGTRLTVT.